These T cell receptor beta chains were read from a single sample in a study of memory CD4+ T cells and cytomegalovirus serostatus. The data were produced by immunoSEQ multiplex PCR, yet TCRdb's version contains in-frame clones alone and is incomplete. In the table there are approximately 61,000 clones, 80% to 85% of which are singletons. Sequencing was performed on memory CD4+ T cells from blood. These receptors originate from an adult in good health and CMV-seronegative. CDR3s include the opening cysteine and the closing phenylalanine or tryptophan. D genes are given only for firm matches. Clone size appears in some rows only: once, few, many, or a class for an expanded clone.

>TRBJ2-1|TRBV2|-|-
CASSGESRGQFF
>TRBJ2-7|TRBV9|-|-
CASSATDSPSYEQYF
>TRBJ2-7|TRBV5-6|-|TRBD2
CASSVVLAGVYEQYF
>TRBJ2-7|TRBV2|-|-
CASIDPGRMPYEQYF
>TRBJ1-1|TRBV4-1|medium-sized|-
CASSQDRGGNTEAFF
>TRBJ1-2|TRBV6-5|once|-
CASSYKRTAYGYTF
>TRBJ1-6|TRBV25-1|once|TRBD1
CASRTGTGGSNSPLHF
>TRBJ1-1|TRBV7-9|-|-
CASSPWGGTEAFF
>TRBJ1-1|TRBV5-1|-|TRBD1
CASSLAAGQPKGAFF
>TRBJ1-5|TRBV12-5|few|-
CASGLADRPQHF
>TRBJ2-1|TRBV7-8|once|TRBD2
CASSYPRTSGSSYNEQFF
>TRBJ2-2|TRBV7-2|-|-
CASSLVQAGTGELFF
>TRBJ1-1|TRBV7-3|few|-
CASSSQQNTEAFF
>TRBJ1-1|TRBV6-1|few|-
CASSARHNTEAFF
>TRBJ2-5|TRBV18|once|-
CASSPKEQQETQYF
>TRBJ1-3|TRBV30|-|-
CGFGPGNTIYF
>TRBJ2-2|TRBV6-4|-|-
CASSDRDTGELFF
>TRBJ2-2|TRBV5-6|-|-
CASSLDRSYTGELFF
>TRBJ1-5|TRBV2|-|-
CASSWVGRNQPQHF
>TRBJ2-1|TRBV7-3|-|TRBD2
CASSEASGGGSNEQFF
>TRBJ1-1|TRBV5-1|-|-
CASSPSTRALEAFF
>TRBJ1-2|TRBV29-1|once|TRBD1
CSVRTGLRYGYTF
>TRBJ2-1|TRBV11-3|-|-
CASSLAYNEQFF
>TRBJ1-1|TRBV6-1|-|-
CASNGGRTGNTEAFF
>TRBJ1-1|TRBV18|few|-
CASSPLRLMNTEAFF
>TRBJ1-1|TRBV9|-|-
CASSVDLGAEAFF
>TRBJ1-4|TRBV4-1|-|-
CASSLSSTDEKLFF
>TRBJ2-7|TRBV7-2|once|TRBD1
CASRQGRSFYEQYF
>TRBJ1-2|TRBV6-1|-|-
CASSSAARYSGGYTF
>TRBJ1-1|TRBV28|-|-
CASSLLGGGWAFF
>TRBJ1-4|TRBV4-1|-|TRBD1
CASSHPGGWDEKLFF
>TRBJ1-4|TRBV2|few|-
CASSERDEKLFF
>TRBJ2-5|TRBV7-7|-|TRBD2
CASSGGVGETQYF
>TRBJ2-5|TRBV29-1|-|TRBD1
CSAGQGGETQYF
>TRBJ2-7|TRBV9|-|-
CASSPTGSSYEQYF
>TRBJ2-6|TRBV5-8|-|-
CASSLLLSGANVLTF
>TRBJ2-3|TRBV7-8|once|TRBD2
CASSPEGLARDTQYF
>TRBJ1-1|TRBV14|-|TRBD1
CASSPRQGMQNTEAFF
>TRBJ2-6|TRBV27|-|TRBD1
CASSFRGRLLSGANVLTF
>TRBJ1-1|TRBV28|-|-
CASRTPFWSGIIPTEAFF
>TRBJ1-2|TRBV29-1|-|-
CSVEGKGDYGYTF
>TRBJ2-1|TRBV11-3|-|-
CASSLGRGHEQFF
>TRBJ1-2|TRBV18|-|-
CASSPTSRAGYTF
>TRBJ2-1|TRBV5-4|-|-
CASSLSSLSYNEQFF
>TRBJ2-5|TRBV11-2|-|-
CASSPHRETQYF
>TRBJ2-1|TRBV30|-|TRBD2
CAWASGSRNNEQFF
>TRBJ2-1|TRBV6-1|once|TRBD1
CASRFDRGAYNEQFF
>TRBJ1-2|TRBV28|few|TRBD1
CASSLRLRDRGNGYTF
>TRBJ2-7|TRBV27|once|-
CASSLWGLRGRTVGEQYF
>TRBJ1-4|TRBV20-1|once|-
CSGRGEEKLFF
>TRBJ2-5|TRBV28|once|TRBD1
CASLPGRRQGWPETQYF
>TRBJ2-1|TRBV20-1|-|-
CSAILDEQFF
>TRBJ2-7|TRBV19|-|TRBD2
CASSPQGLAGSSNAYEQYF
>TRBJ2-7|TRBV27|few|TRBD1
CASSWTGDVAQYF